A selection of T cell receptor beta chains follows, all from one sample in a study of regulatory T cells in long-lasting Graves disease. TCRdb re-analysed the multiplex PCR reads in MiXCR, keeping a single row per CDR3 protein. This sample has about 300,000 distinct CDR3 sequences, with around a fifth found just once. The sequencing used peripheral blood mononuclear cells (PBMCs), collected when the disease was refractory, from a patient treated with antithyroid drugs. Every receptor here comes from a female donor with Graves disease. Both conserved end residues are part of each CDR3. The D gene is left open where the match is weak. Clone sizes are given selectively: once, few, many, or a class where the clone is expanded.

V	D	J	size	CDR3	DNA
TRBV5-6	.	TRBJ1-2	few	CASSLLGRAQGDGYTF	TGTGCCAGCAGCCTACTAGGGAGGGCCCAAGGAGATGGCTACACCTTC
TRBV6-2/TRBV6-3	.	TRBJ1-3	few	CASSFGGLGNTIYF	TGTGCCAGCAGTTTTGGGGGGCTTGGAAACACCATATATTTT
TRBV2	.	TRBJ2-1	.	CATGPSAYNEQFF	TGTGCCACCGGACCCTCGGCCTACAATGAGCAGTTCTTC
TRBV20-1	.	TRBJ1-2	.	CSARGARAGFGYTF	TGCAGTGCTAGAGGCGCGAGGGCAGGGTTCGGCTACACCTTC
TRBV20-1	TRBD1	TRBJ1-1	many	CRSDRGTEAFF	TGCAGATCCGACAGGGGTACTGAAGCTTTCTTT
TRBV12-3/TRBV12-4	.	TRBJ2-6	many	CASSSGPTGGGRGANVLTF	TGTGCCAGCAGTTCTGGGCCTACAGGAGGGGGTCGTGGGGCCAACGTCCTGACTTTC
TRBV27	.	TRBJ1-1	.	CASSGGKGEAFF	TGTGCCAGCAGTGGAGGGAAGGGTGAAGCTTTCTTT
TRBV12-3/TRBV12-4	TRBD1	TRBJ2-7	.	CASSDRVSPYEQYF	TGTGCCAGCAGTGACAGGGTTAGCCCCTACGAGCAGTACTTC
TRBV7-9	.	TRBJ1-4	.	CASSLDPGSREKLFF	TGTGCCAGCAGCTTAGATCCGGGTTCACGGGAAAAACTGTTTTTT
TRBV9	.	TRBJ1-2	.	CASSPQGNNYDYTF	TGTGCCAGCAGCCCACAGGGAAATAACTATGACTACACCTTC
TRBV19	TRBD1	TRBJ1-5	.	CASSIAGGSQPQHF	TGTGCCAGTAGTATAGCAGGGGGTAGTCAGCCCCAGCATTTT
TRBV28	.	TRBJ2-7	many	CASSFPDSSQYF	TGTGCCAGCAGTTTCCCGGACAGCTCGCAGTACTTC
TRBV20-1	.	TRBJ2-3	.	CSAKAERATRDTQYF	TGCAGTGCTAAGGCCGAGCGCGCCACCAGAGATACGCAGTATTTT
TRBV7-3	TRBD1	TRBJ1-1	few	CASSLMDRAEAFF	TGTGCCAGCAGCCTAATGGACAGGGCGGAGGCTTTCTTT
TRBV27	TRBD1	TRBJ1-5	few	CASRAQGVRGNQPQHF	TGTGCCAGCAGAGCCCAGGGGGTCAGGGGCAATCAGCCCCAGCATTTT
TRBV6-4	.	TRBJ2-1	.	CASSEAGRPYNEQFF	TGTGCCAGCAGTGAGGCGGGGCGGCCGTACAATGAGCAGTTCTTC
TRBV18	.	TRBJ2-6	.	CASSRTNSGANVLTF	TGTGCCAGCTCAAGGACCAACTCTGGGGCCAACGTCCTGACTTTC
TRBV5-4	.	TRBJ2-2	.	CASSTTLLASTGELFF	TGTGCCAGCAGTACGACCCTACTAGCTTCCACCGGGGAGCTGTTTTTT
TRBV10-2	.	TRBJ2-2	few	CATKDRNTGELFF	TGCGCCACAAAGGACAGAAACACCGGGGAGCTGTTTTTT
TRBV7-9	TRBD1	TRBJ2-7	few	CASSSRGPYEQYF	TGTGCCAGCAGCTCAAGGGGGCCCTACGAGCAGTACTTC
TRBV9	TRBD2	TRBJ2-7	few	CASSVAPSGWAYEQYF	TGTGCCAGCAGCGTAGCGCCTAGCGGATGGGCCTACGAGCAGTACTTC
TRBV7-8	TRBD1	TRBJ2-5	.	CASSKQQGFAQETQYF	TGTGCCAGCAGCAAGCAACAGGGGTTCGCACAAGAGACCCAGTACTTC
TRBV18	.	TRBJ2-5	few	CASSPVGLETQYF	TGTGCCAGCTCACCAGTCGGTTTGGAGACCCAGTACTTC
TRBV11-2	.	TRBJ1-4	many	CASSLADSVEKLFF	TGTGCCAGCAGCTTAGCGGACAGCGTTGAAAAACTGTTTTTT
TRBV27	TRBD1	TRBJ1-2	.	CASSLRQGARGYTF	TGTGCCAGCAGTTTAAGACAGGGGGCGAGGGGCTACACCTTC
TRBV29-1	TRBD2	TRBJ2-7	.	CSVRSGADYEQYF	TGCAGCGTTCGCAGCGGGGCGGACTACGAGCAGTACTTC